This entry describes one TCR beta chain. These data belong to a study of cytomegalovirus exposure and HLA in healthy donors. The V and J ends lost 5 bases and 8 bases, in that order; junction bases with no gene match: 13. This CDR3 region has 17 residues. The germline gives CDR1 SGHVS, CDR2 FNYEAQ. PCR amplification relied on 60 Vbeta primers (plus 13 Jbeta primers). Profiling relied on immunoSEQ multiplex PCR, and the TCRdb table lists in-frame clones only, not all of them. Of over 150,000 clones in the sample, approximately 72% were seen once. The sequence came from a man between 18 and 29 years old in good health and CMV-seronegative. V usage is TRBV7-6 and J usage is TRBJ1-5; TRBD1 agrees at 12 bases. The sequencing sample was made of PBMCs. This chain's CDR3 is CASSLRRDRGRVEPQHF. In nucleotides, the CDR3 is TGTGCCAGCAGCCTTAGAAGGGACAGGGGGCGGGTAGAGCCCCAGCATTTT.